This TCR beta chain was retrieved from a study of T-cell memory formation after mild COVID-19. For the study at large: TCR clusters were mostly donor specific.

The CDR3 is made up of 17 amino acids. CDR1 and CDR2 (germline): SEHNR, FQNEAQ (reference sequence). The J segment lost 1 base and the V segment lost 5 bases, leaving 11 bases of the junction unmatched. Points from the study as a whole: Some clones that responded turned up in pre-infection memory, which suggests that cross-reactive memory joined in. Day 15 to 85 contracting clones showed balanced CD4/CD8; later expanders leaned CD4+. Of the contracting clones, CD4+ ones lay mainly in CM and EM, and CD8+ ones in EMRA.

TCRdb re-called the 5' RACE reads with MiXCR, one entry per CDR3 protein. This sample has fewer than 110,000 distinct CDR3 sequences; around 14% occur once, and the top ten carry about 39%. Comments on this clonotype: The antigen remains undetermined.

The specimen was PBMCs or a T cell subset sorted from them (not recorded which). The source of this sequence is a man aged 18 to 29 who had mild COVID-19 (a few samples of this study predate the infection). Cell type and time point are not known. V and J are TRBV7-9 and TRBJ2-1, with 7 bases aligning to TRBD2. Written as DNA, the CDR3 is TGTGCCAGCAGCCGTCCAAACCTAGCGGCGTCCTACAATGAGCAGTTCTTC. This encodes CASSRPNLAASYNEQFF.